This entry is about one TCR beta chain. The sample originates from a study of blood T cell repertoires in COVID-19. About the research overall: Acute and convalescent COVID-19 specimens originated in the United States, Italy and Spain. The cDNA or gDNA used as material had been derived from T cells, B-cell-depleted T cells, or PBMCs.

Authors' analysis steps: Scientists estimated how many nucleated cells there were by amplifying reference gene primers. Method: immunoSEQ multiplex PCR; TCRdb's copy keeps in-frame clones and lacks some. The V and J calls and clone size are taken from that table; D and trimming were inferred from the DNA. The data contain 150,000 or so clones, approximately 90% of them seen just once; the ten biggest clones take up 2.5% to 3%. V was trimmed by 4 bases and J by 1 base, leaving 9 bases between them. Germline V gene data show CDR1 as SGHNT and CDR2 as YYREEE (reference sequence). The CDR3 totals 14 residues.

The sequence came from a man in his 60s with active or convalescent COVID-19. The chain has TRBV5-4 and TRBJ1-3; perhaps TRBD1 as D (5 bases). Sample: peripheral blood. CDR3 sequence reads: CASSIDSSGNTIYF. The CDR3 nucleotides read TGTGCCAGCAGCATCGACAGTTCTGGAAACACCATATATTTT.